This T cell receptor (beta chain) was retrieved from a study of T cells expressing NK-cell markers. Study summary: Obtained from sorted CD3+CD56+NKG2C+, CD3+CD56+NKG2C- and CD3+CD56-NKG2C+ T cells were the TCR beta repertoires.

TCR beta cDNA was made by 5'RACE template switching with UMIs. Reanalyzing the 5' RACE reads, TCRdb keeps one entry per CDR3 protein, without DNA. Its listing shows some 16,000 distinct CDR3 sequences. The TCR originated in a man aged 18-70 years in good health. Sequencing was performed on blood T cells: a sorted CD56 or NKG2C T cell subset, CD4+ or CD8+ T cells, or bulk PBMC T cells (not recorded which).

Here the CDR3 reads CASSLLGQRGDTQYF. The J gene is TRBJ2-3, the V gene TRBV28; TCRdb lists TRBD1, though no DNA is available to test this call. The CDR3 extends over 15 amino acids. The germline V gene has CDR1 MDHEN and CDR2 SYDVKM.